One and the same sample provided the 12 T cell receptor beta chains below, sequenced in a study of T cells in Graves' hyperthyroidism and ophthalmopathy. Researchers amplified the TCR beta CDR3 regions from RNA transcripts. During a first-round RT-PCR of the TCR CDR3, the HTBI primer set was used. TCRdb fed the multiplex PCR reads into MiXCR, producing one record per CDR3 protein. This sample has fewer than 450,000 distinct CDR3 sequences, with about a sixth found just once. Sequencing was done on a sample of blood. The receptors derive from a woman aged 25 to 39 with Graves' hyperthyroidism that later progressed to Graves' ophthalmopathy.

There are many counts of this clonotype. The gene calls are TRBV20-1 and TRBJ1-1; D remains unclear. The CDR3 extends over 13 amino acids. Germline assignment: CDR1 DFQATT and CDR2 SNEGSKA (reference sequence). V was clipped by 3 bases and J by 4 bases, with 12 bases between them. The CDR3 nucleotides are TGCAGTGCTAGTCTTAAGGTGGGCACTGAAGCTTTCTTT. The encoded protein is CSASLKVGTEAFF.

This chain uses TRBV5-6 with TRBJ2-5, with D maybe TRBD1 (6 bases). V shed 0 bases and J shed 2 bases, with 11 bases lying between them. The CDR3 contains 15 residues. The germline V gene encodes CDR1 SGHDT and CDR2 YYEEEE. CDR3 nucleotides: TGTGCCAGCAGCTTGGGTCCGGGGACACAAGAGACCCAGTACTTC. This translates into CASSLGPGTQETQYF.

Only a few counts were recorded for this clonotype. The chain uses TRBV19 and TRBJ1-1; D gene uncertain. The germline V and J ends were trimmed by 0 bases and 0 bases, with 8 bases remaining between them. This CDR3 comprises 15 residues. Germline CDR1 and CDR2: LNHDA and SQIVND (reference sequence). CDR3 sequence reads: CASSIDNQLNTEAFF. CDR3 sequence (DNA): TGTGCCAGTAGTATAGATAATCAGTTGAACACTGAAGCTTTCTTT.

This clonotype was observed at least ten times. The chain carries TRBV27 and TRBJ2-7; 11 nucleotides match TRBD2. The CDR3 totals 16 residues. V shed 3 bases and J 0 bases; nucleotides not matched to a gene: 4. CDR1 is MNHEY and CDR2 is SMNVEV in the germline V gene (reference sequence). The CDR3 here is CASSLTSGTLSYEQYF. CDR3 bases: TGTGCCAGCAGTTTGACTAGCGGGACCCTCTCCTACGAGCAGTACTTC.

This clonotype appeared many times. V and J are TRBV7-8 and TRBJ2-1; 10 nucleotides agree with TRBD2. V dropped 5 bases and J dropped 7; count of bases not matched to a gene: 11. Germline loops: CDR1 SGHVS, CDR2 FQNEAQ. This CDR3 spans 16 amino acids. The CDR3 protein is CASSILAGVRENEQFF. In DNA, the CDR3 is TGTGCCAGCAGCATTCTAGCGGGAGTTAGAGAAAATGAGCAGTTCTTC.

In this sample, this clonotype turned up many times. The CDR3 sequence: CASSQQWQRVAGGPPGNHEQYF. CDR3 DNA sequence: TGTGCCAGCAGCCAACAGTGGCAGAGGGTAGCGGGAGGACCACCCGGGAACCACGAGCAGTACTTC. The chain has TRBV14 and TRBJ2-7; TRBD2 agrees at 10 bases. There are 22 residues in the CDR3. Germline V gives CDR1 SGHDN, CDR2 FVKESK. V gave up 2 bases and J gave up 5 bases; unmatched junction bases: 27.

The V call is TRBV6-1, the J call TRBJ1-1; 7 nucleotides align to TRBD1. The J segment lost 6 bases and the V segment lost 6 bases, leaving 13 bases of the junction unmatched. Germline V gives CDR1 MNHNS, CDR2 SASEGT. This CDR3 contains 15 residues. In nucleotides, the CDR3 is TGTGCCAGCAGCCGGCGGACAGGAACTAACGCTGAAGCTTTCTTT. Translated, it gives CASSRRTGTNAEAFF.

As concerns this clonotype: The junction and the germline gene differ at one end; a read error may be behind it. J is TRBJ2-3 and V is TRBV6-4; weak D call: TRBD2 (7 bases). Germline V CDR1 and CDR2: MRHNA, SNTAGT. The CDR3 spans 16 residues. Here the CDR3 DNA reads TGTCCCAGCAGTGACTCGGAGGGGGGGAGCACAGATACGCAGTATTTT. Encoded protein: CPSSDSEGGSTDTQYF.

As concerns this clonotype: This sequence may be a read error, since a much larger clone differs from it by one base. The chain couples TRBV3-1 to TRBJ1-1; 8 bases agree with TRBD1. CDR1 is LGHDT and CDR2 is YNNKEL in the germline V gene (reference sequence). This CDR3 spans 15 amino acids. The CDR3 coding sequence is TGTGCCAGCAGCCAGGGGACAGGATCGAACGCTGAAGCTTTCTTT. Amino acids: CASSQGTGSNAEAFF.

This clonotype was picked up a small number of times. A much larger clonotype is one base distant, so this may be a read error. In DNA, the CDR3 is TGTGCCAGCAGTCCACAGGAGGCCTCCTACGAGCAGTACTTC. This encodes CASSPQEASYEQYF. The chain has TRBV2 and TRBJ2-7, with D perhaps assigned TRBD1 or TRBD2 (5 bases each). The CDR3 covers 14 residues. Germline lookup yields CDR1 SNHLY and CDR2 FYNNEI. The germline V and J ends were trimmed by 5 bases and 0 bases, with 11 bases remaining between them.

At least ten counts were recorded for this clonotype. The V and J genes are TRBV28 and TRBJ2-7, with 11 bases identical to TRBD1. With V trimmed by 3 bases and J by 7 bases, 5 bases remained unmatched. The CDR3 runs to 14 residues. Germline V CDR1 and CDR2: MDHEN, SYDVKM. Here the CDR3 DNA reads TGTGCCAGCAGTTTCGCGGACAGGGGGCTGGAGCAGTACTTC. Protein sequence: CASSFADRGLEQYF.

Ten or more counts support this clonotype. This sequence joins TRBV27 and TRBJ1-1; D is possibly TRBD1 (6 bases). Germline loops: CDR1 MNHEY, CDR2 SMNVEV (reference sequence). The CDR3 has 13 residues. V lost 5 bases to trimming and J lost 6 bases, with 13 bases between them. CDR3 sequence (DNA): TGTGCCAGCAGTCCGCAACAGGGTCCTGAAGCTTTCTTT. Residues: CASSPQQGPEAFF.